Presented here are 26 T cell receptor beta chains from one specimen sequenced in a study of T cell responses to AZD1222 COVID-19 vaccine. TCRdb's copy holds only in-frame clones and misses some; the assay was immunoSEQ multiplex PCR. The sample has roughly 160,000 clones; roughly nine tenths are singletons. This material consisted of peripheral blood, taken on day 0 of AZD1222 vaccination. Source of these receptors: an adult in good health.

The chain joins TRBV6-5 to TRBJ1-3; unclear D gene. Germline CDR1 and CDR2: MNHEY and SVGAGI. CDR3 size: 15 residues. V shed 5 bases and J shed 3 bases, with 14 bases lying between them. Here the CDR3 DNA reads TGTGCCAGCAGTCTCCGACTTGGAGGTGGAAACACCATATATTTT. Translating gives CASSLRLGGGNTIYF.

The genes are TRBV5-1 and TRBJ1-1; 8 nucleotides align to TRBD1. Trimming at V came to 3 bases and at J to 5 bases, leaving 6 bases not matched to a gene. The V gene's germline CDR1 is SGHRS and CDR2 YFSETQ. The CDR3 covers 14 residues. The CDR3 DNA is TGCGCCAGCAGCTCGACCAGGGGGCTTACTGAAGCTTTCTTT. Its protein product is CASSSTRGLTEAFF. Filled out from reference TRBV5-1 and TRBJ1-1, the complete variable domain reads KAGVTQTPRYLIKTRGQQVTLSCSPISGHRSVSWYQQTPGQGLQFLFEYFSETQRNKGNFPGRFSGRQFSNSRSEMNVSTLELGDSALYLCASSSTRGLTEAFFGQGTRLTVV.

The count of this clone is one. The V call is TRBV10-1, the J call TRBJ1-6; possibly TRBD1 for D (5 bases). Germline CDR1 WNHNN, CDR2 SYGVQD (reference sequence). This CDR3 is built from 13 residues. The germline V and J ends were trimmed by 5 bases and 6 bases, with 8 bases remaining between them. CDR3 residues: CASSPGTNSPLHF. The DNA for the CDR3 is TGCGCCAGCAGTCCAGGGACTAATTCACCCCTCCACTTT.

This chain connects TRBV27 to TRBJ1-3; D not resolved. V gave up 3 bases and J gave up 6 bases, with 12 bases separating them. This CDR3 is built from 14 residues. Germline lookup yields CDR1 MNHEY and CDR2 SMNVEV (reference sequence). The chain's CDR3 is CASSLTGSENTIYF. The CDR3 nucleotides read TGTGCCAGCAGTTTGACGGGGAGCGAAAACACCATATATTTT.

The chain combines TRBV24-1 with TRBJ2-5, with D perhaps being TRBD1 or TRBD2 (5 bases each). Germline-derived CDR1 and CDR2 are KGHDR and SFDVKD. The CDR3 runs to 11 residues. Trimming removed 3 bases at V and 9 bases at J, with 7 bases between. The CDR3 bases are TGTGCCACCAGTGATAGGGACGCCCAGTACTTC. It translates to CATSDRDAQYF.

The chain combines TRBV9 with TRBJ1-1; D is perhaps TRBD1 (5 bases). This CDR3 contains 14 residues. Trimming removed 2 bases from V and 5 bases from J, with 13 bases in between. In germline, CDR1 is SGDLS, CDR2 YYNGEE. CDR3 region: CASSVGPEGTEAFF. DNA of the CDR3: TGTGCCAGCAGCGTGGGACCCGAGGGGACTGAAGCTTTCTTT. Full variable domain (remainder filled in from reference TRBV9 and TRBJ1-1): DSGVTQTPKHLITATGQRVTLRCSPRSGDLSVYWYQQSLDQGLQFLIQYYNGEERAKGNILERFSAQQFPDLHSELNLSSLELGDSALYFCASSVGPEGTEAFFGQGTRLTVV.

The CDR3 sequence: CASSQDLNTEAFF. In DNA form, the CDR3 reads TGTGCCAGCAGCCAAGACTTGAACACTGAAGCTTTCTTT. The chain employs TRBV14 and TRBJ1-1; D remains unclear. Germline CDR1 reads SGHDN; CDR2 reads FVKESK. Trimming stripped 0 bases from V and 0 bases from J, with 2 bases between. This CDR3 is 13 amino acids long.

This chain connects TRBV10-2 to TRBJ1-6, with unresolved D. V gave up 2 bases and J gave up 8 bases, with 7 bases separating them. Germline V CDR1 and CDR2: WSHSY, SAAADI. This CDR3 is 13 amino acids long. The CDR3 loop is CASSEMEYSPLHF. DNA of the CDR3: TGCGCCAGCAGTGAGATGGAGTATTCACCCCTCCACTTT.

The gene calls are TRBV7-2 and TRBJ2-3; 10 bases fit TRBD2. The CDR3 runs 15 residues. V lost 8 bases to trimming and J lost 1 base; unmatched junction nucleotides: 6. Germline loops: CDR1 SGHTA, CDR2 FQGNSA. The CDR3 here is CASSSGLAGTDTQYF. The CDR3 nucleotides read TGTGCCAGCTCTTCCGGACTAGCGGGCACAGATACGCAGTATTTT.

The chain recombines TRBV5-6 with TRBJ2-7; 8 bases line up with TRBD2. The CDR3 has 16 residues. Germline V lookup: CDR1 SGHDT, CDR2 YYEEEE. Trimming cost V 0 bases and J 5 bases; bases outside gene matches: 10. In DNA, the CDR3 is TGTGCCAGCAGCTTGGCCGCGGGGGGCTCTCTTGACGAGCAGTACTTC. It specifies CASSLAAGGSLDEQYF.

The chain is built from TRBV9 and TRBJ1-2; possibly TRBD1 for D (5 bases). Germline values: CDR1 SGDLS, CDR2 YYNGEE. This CDR3 region has 14 residues. V was trimmed by 0 bases and J by 4 bases, leaving 10 bases between them. The CDR3: CASSVGQGAYGYTF. The CDR3 coding sequence is TGTGCCAGCAGCGTAGGGCAGGGAGCCTATGGCTACACCTTC.

The genes are TRBV9 and TRBJ1-1, with 9 bases that match TRBD1. The CDR3 covers 16 residues. Germline CDR1 is SGDLS and CDR2 is YYNGEE. With V trimmed by 3 bases and J by 7 bases, 13 bases remained unmatched. The CDR3 bases are TGTGCCAGCAGCGCTCGGACAGGGGAGGATTGGGATGAAGCTTTCTTT. It specifies CASSARTGEDWDEAFF.

The genes are TRBV12-3 or TRBV12-4 and TRBJ2-1, with D hard to call. CDR3 length equals 13 residues. The germline V and J ends were trimmed by 9 bases and 3 bases, with 12 bases remaining between them. The CDR3, as DNA: TGTGCCAGTGGGGTACGGGTCTACAATGAGCAGTTCTTC. Translated, it gives CASGVRVYNEQFF.

CDR3: CASTHTGTGVINYGYTF. In nucleotides, the CDR3 is TGTGCCAGCACTCACACCGGGACAGGAGTCATTAACTATGGCTACACCTTC. This chain connects TRBV28 to TRBJ1-2; 8 bases match TRBD1. CDR3 length: 17 amino acids. V lost 7 bases to trimming and J lost 1 base; unmatched junction nucleotides: 14. CDR1 is MDHEN and CDR2 is SYDVKM in the germline V gene.

The V and J genes are TRBV5-6 and TRBJ2-1; tentatively, D is TRBD2 (7 bases). Germline V CDR1 and CDR2: SGHDT, YYEEEE. The CDR3 has 16 amino acids. The V end was cut by 4 bases, the J end by 6 bases, with 20 bases between. The CDR3, as DNA: TGTGCCAGCAGCCTAATGGGTGGGGGGGCTACCAATGAGCAGTTCTTC. Translated, it gives CASSLMGGGATNEQFF.

V usage is TRBV6-5 and J usage is TRBJ1-2; D unresolved. V was clipped by 5 bases and J by 8 bases, with 9 bases between them. The germline V gene has CDR1 MNHEY and CDR2 SVGAGI. The CDR3 has 11 amino acids. The CDR3 spells CASSPTGGYTF. Here the CDR3 DNA reads TGTGCCAGCAGTCCGACTGGAGGCTACACCTTC.

This sequence joins TRBV7-9 and TRBJ2-5; 7 bases line up with TRBD1. Germline V gene lookup returns CDR1 SEHNR and CDR2 FQNEAQ (reference sequence). This CDR3 comprises 14 residues. After removal of 6 bases from V and 2 bases from J, the junction contained 6 bases not matched to a gene. The CDR3 reads CASSSPGQQETQYF. CDR3 DNA sequence: TGTGCCAGCAGTTCCCCGGGACAGCAAGAGACCCAGTACTTC.

The chain joins TRBV5-4 to TRBJ1-2; D may be TRBD1 (6 bases). This CDR3 has 15 amino acids. Germline V lookup: CDR1 SGHNT, CDR2 YYREEE (reference sequence). Trimming shortened V by 1 base and J by 8 bases, and 18 bases separated the two germline ends. CDR3 sequence reads: CASSLQGWGAEGYTF. The CDR3, as DNA: TGTGCCAGCAGCTTGCAGGGATGGGGGGCGGAAGGCTACACCTTC.

The chain uses TRBV7-6 and TRBJ2-5, with 9 bases fitting TRBD1. CDR3 length: 15 amino acids. CDR1 SGHVS and CDR2 FNYEAQ come from the germline V gene. V trimming: 5 bases; J trimming: 5 bases; junction bases outside the gene matches: 9. The CDR3 DNA reads as TGTGCCAGCAGCCTAGGGACAGGGAACCTCGAGACCCAGTACTTC. Its translation is CASSLGTGNLETQYF.

The chain employs TRBV20-1 and TRBJ1-1; possible D gene TRBD1, 5 bases. Germline CDR1 and CDR2: DFQATT and SNEGSKA (reference sequence). This CDR3 is 10 amino acids long. With 7 bases removed from V and 5 bases from J, the gap between germline ends came to 8 bases. CDR3: CSGAGTEAFF. CDR3 DNA sequence: TGCAGTGGAGCAGGGACTGAAGCTTTCTTT.

The chain recombines TRBV6-1 with TRBJ2-1; D is possibly TRBD2 (6 bases). V shed 3 bases and J shed 5 bases, with 14 bases lying between them. The V gene's germline CDR1 is MNHNS and CDR2 SASEGT. The CDR3 runs to 15 residues. The CDR3 is CASSDPGDLHNEQFF. The CDR3 DNA reads TGTGCCAGCAGTGATCCGGGGGATTTGCACAATGAGCAGTTCTTC.

This rearrangement joins TRBV5-1 to TRBJ1-1, with D possibly TRBD1 on 5 matching bases. Trimming took off 4 bases at V and 0 bases at J, with 19 bases between the two ends. Germline CDR1 reads SGHRS; CDR2 reads YFSETQ. The CDR3 has 17 amino acids. The CDR3 loop reads CASSGAAGSLLNTEAFF. The CDR3 DNA reads TGCGCCAGCAGCGGGGCGGCAGGCAGCCTTTTGAACACTGAAGCTTTCTTT.

The chain carries TRBV19 and TRBJ1-2, with 9 bases that match TRBD1. There are 13 residues in the CDR3. The ends lost 7 bases at V and 8 bases at J; junction bases unmatched: 8. Germline-derived CDR1 and CDR2 are LNHDA and SQIVND (reference sequence). The CDR3: CASTLGDRDGYTF. For the CDR3, the DNA is TGTGCCAGTACCCTCGGGGACAGGGACGGCTACACCTTC.

The chain links TRBV19 to TRBJ1-2; maybe TRBD1 (6 bases). The germline CDR1 and CDR2 sequences are LNHDA and SQIVND (reference sequence). The length of the CDR3 is 11 residues. V lost 10 bases to trimming and J lost 8 bases, with 14 bases between them. CDR3 loop: CATRGRRGYTF. The CDR3 DNA reads TGTGCCACCAGGGGCAGAAGGGGCTACACCTTC.

CDR3 amino acids: CASSGASGRGSEQFF. The CDR3 region has the DNA TGTGCCAGCAGTGGCGCTAGCGGGAGAGGGAGTGAGCAGTTCTTC. The chain combines TRBV2 with TRBJ2-1; 10 bases are shared with TRBD2. The germline gives CDR1 SNHLY, CDR2 FYNNEI. The V segment lost 4 bases and the J segment 9 bases; nucleotides outside the gene matches: 9. The length of the CDR3 is 15 residues.

The rearrangement joins TRBV15 to TRBJ2-1; TRBD2 might be the D (5 bases). CDR1 is LNHNV and CDR2 is YYDKDF in the germline V gene (reference sequence). The CDR3 sequence is 14 residues long. Trimming took 5 bases from V and 2 from J, leaving 10 bases between them. CDR3 sequence (DNA): TGTGCCACCAGCGAGCGGAAAACCTACAATGAGCAGTTCTTC. It is translated as CATSERKTYNEQFF.